This TCR beta chain was captured in a study of tumor-infiltrating lymphocytes in localized non-small cell lung cancer. The wider study: Some samples were collected after neoadjuvant chemotherapy; smokers, never-smokers and several histologies were included. General study findings and limits: No T-cell fraction difference was seen between IM1 and IM2 tumors.

A single count supports this clone. Its target is unknown. Sequencing used immunoSEQ multiplex PCR; TCRdb keeps in-frame clones, though not all of them. There are 10,000 to 13,000 clones in the sample; about 62% occur only once, and around a tenth lies in the top ten. The CDR3 is made up of 16 amino acids. Germline V gene data show CDR1 as KGHSH and CDR2 as LQKENI. After removal of 3 bases from V and 5 bases from J, the junction contained 6 bases not matched to a gene. The sequencing input was lung tumor tissue. This receptor was obtained from a human donor with non-small cell lung cancer. The rearrangement joins TRBV18 to TRBJ2-1; 11 positions match TRBD2. The CDR3 sequence is CASSPVAGGIHNEQFF. The CDR3 region has the DNA TGTGCCAGCTCACCCGTAGCGGGAGGGATCCACAATGAGCAGTTCTTC.